This TCR beta chain emerged from a study of T-cell reconstitution after alpha-beta-depleted transplantation in children. A library of TCRbeta sequences, prepared with unique molecular identifiers, was generated. TCRdb reanalysed the PCR reads using MiXCR and keeps one entry per CDR3 protein. The sample lists 500,000 to 600,000 distinct CDR3 sequences, around a third occurring once. The CDR3 totals 14 residues. With V trimmed by 6 bases and J by 6 bases, 6 bases remained unmatched. The V gene is TRBV12-3 or TRBV12-4, the J gene TRBJ1-5; 9 positions match TRBD1. Sequences were derived from PBMCs from the stem cell graft donor, sampled from the stem cell graft. The receptor was isolated from a human donor who donated a stem cell graft to a child with aplastic anemia. Written as DNA, the CDR3 is TGTGCCAGCAGCAGGACAGGGGACGGTCAGCCCCAGCATTTT. It yields the protein CASSRTGDGQPQHF.